This T cell receptor (beta chain) derives from a study of cytomegalovirus exposure and HLA in healthy donors. Broader study findings: Donor immune exposure was known only as CMV serostatus.

The V gene end was trimmed by 2 bases and the J gene end by 0 bases; junction bases not matched to a gene: 0. This CDR3 spans 15 amino acids. Germline CDR1 is SGHTA and CDR2 is FQGTGA. 60 Vbeta and 13 Jbeta primers were used in PCR. Profiled with immunoSEQ multiplex PCR; TCRdb holds only in-frame clones, not every one. The repertoire consists of fewer than 250,000 clones, with 82% occurring once and the leading ten covering around 6%. As regards this clone: Its target is unknown.

The chain is built from TRBV7-3 and TRBJ2-1; 8 bases match TRBD2. This clonotype was obtained from a man between 35 and 55 years old in good health and CMV-seropositive. The sample taken for sequencing was PBMCs. This chain's CDR3 is CASSLLAGSYNEQFF. In DNA, the CDR3 is TGTGCCAGCAGCTTACTAGCGGGCTCCTACAATGAGCAGTTCTTC.